This T cell receptor (beta chain) was found in a study of response to subunit inactivated influenza vaccine. Study-level results: There was a suggestion from the authors that each seasonal influenza vaccination recruits few new T cells.

CDR1 is SGHVS, CDR2 FNYEAQ, per germline. V dropped 5 bases and J dropped 4 bases, with 21 bases sitting between them. This CDR3 has 18 residues. On this clonotype: Its antigen is as yet unknown.

TCRdb ran MiXCR on the RT-PCR reads and lists one entry per CDR3 protein. This repertoire shows 610,000 or so distinct CDR3 sequences, 11% to 15% found once; its top ten account for around 10%. This TCR was recovered from a man in his fifties or sixties who received an inactivated influenza vaccine. The sample in question was PBMCs from blood, obtained approximately 13 days after vaccination. This chain links TRBV7-6 with TRBJ1-6, with D perhaps matching TRBD1 (6 bases). CDR3 sequence (DNA): TGTGCCAGCAGCGCTCGATACAGGGACGTAAGATATAATTCACCCCTCCACTTT. Translation: CASSARYRDVRYNSPLHF.